This T cell receptor (beta chain) originates from a study of blood T cell repertoires in COVID-19. Study context: T cells, B-cell-depleted T cells, or PBMCs provided the cDNA or gDNA that served as material.

V trimming: 7 bases; J trimming: 7 bases; junction bases outside the gene matches: 8. This CDR3 region has 14 residues. Germline assignment: CDR1 MDHEN and CDR2 SYDVKM. Authors' analysis steps: The assay estimated nucleated cells by amplifying reference gene primers. Clones were read by immunoSEQ multiplex PCR, and TCRdb kept only the in-frame ones, dropping some. The V and J calls and clone size were taken over from that table, and D and trimming were inferred from the DNA. Of 100,000 to 150,000 clones in the sample, about 89% were seen once. Patients from Seattle were sampled longitudinally, starting during active infection.

This sequence originates from a woman aged 70-85 years with COVID-19, enrolled during active disease. J is TRBJ1-4 and V is TRBV28; 8 bases are shared with TRBD1. The sample was peripheral blood. The CDR3 sequence: CASKGRTGLEKLFF. The CDR3 DNA reads TGTGCCAGCAAGGGCCGGACAGGGCTTGAAAAACTGTTTTTT.